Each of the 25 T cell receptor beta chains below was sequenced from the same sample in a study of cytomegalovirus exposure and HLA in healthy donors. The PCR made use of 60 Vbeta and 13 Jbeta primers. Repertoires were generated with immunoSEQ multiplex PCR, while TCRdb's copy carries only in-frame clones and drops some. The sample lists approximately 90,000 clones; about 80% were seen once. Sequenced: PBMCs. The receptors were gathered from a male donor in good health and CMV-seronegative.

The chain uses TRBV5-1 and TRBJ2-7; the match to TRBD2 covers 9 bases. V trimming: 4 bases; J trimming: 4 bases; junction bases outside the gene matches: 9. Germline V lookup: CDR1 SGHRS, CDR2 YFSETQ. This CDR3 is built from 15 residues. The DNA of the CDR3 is TGCGCCAGCAGCCCAATAGCGGGGGCTTGGTACGAGCAGTACTTC. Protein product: CASSPIAGAWYEQYF.

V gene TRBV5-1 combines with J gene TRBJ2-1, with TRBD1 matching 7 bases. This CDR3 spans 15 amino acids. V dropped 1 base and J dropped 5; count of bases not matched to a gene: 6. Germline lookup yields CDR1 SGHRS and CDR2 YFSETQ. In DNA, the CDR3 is TGCGCCAGCAGCTTGCGACAGGGTGGACACAATGAGCAGTTCTTC. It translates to CASSLRQGGHNEQFF.

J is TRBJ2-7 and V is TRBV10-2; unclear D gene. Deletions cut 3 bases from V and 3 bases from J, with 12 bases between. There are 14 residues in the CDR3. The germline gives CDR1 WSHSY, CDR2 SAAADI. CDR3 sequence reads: CASSDRGPDYEQYF. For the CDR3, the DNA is TGCGCCAGCAGTGACAGAGGCCCTGACTACGAGCAGTACTTC.

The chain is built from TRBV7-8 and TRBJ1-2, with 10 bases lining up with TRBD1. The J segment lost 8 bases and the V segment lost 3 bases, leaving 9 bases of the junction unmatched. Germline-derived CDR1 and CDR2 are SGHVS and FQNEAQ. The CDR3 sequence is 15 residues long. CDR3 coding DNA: TGTGCCAGCAGCTTGGGACAGGGGAAGAATCTGGGCTACACCTTC. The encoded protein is CASSLGQGKNLGYTF.

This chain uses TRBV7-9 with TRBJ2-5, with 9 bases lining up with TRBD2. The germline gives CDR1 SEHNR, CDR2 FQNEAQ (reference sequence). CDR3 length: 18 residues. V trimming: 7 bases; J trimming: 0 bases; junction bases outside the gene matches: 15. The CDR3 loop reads CASNTKGTASGDQETQYF. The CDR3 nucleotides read TGTGCCAGCAACACTAAAGGGACGGCTAGCGGGGACCAAGAGACCCAGTACTTC. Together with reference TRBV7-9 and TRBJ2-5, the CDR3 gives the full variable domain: DTGVSQNPRHKITKRGQNVTFRCDPISEHNRLYWYRQTLGQGPEFLTYFQNEAQLEKSRLLSDRFSAERPKGSFSTLEIQRTEQGDSAMYLCASNTKGTASGDQETQYFGPGTRLLVL.

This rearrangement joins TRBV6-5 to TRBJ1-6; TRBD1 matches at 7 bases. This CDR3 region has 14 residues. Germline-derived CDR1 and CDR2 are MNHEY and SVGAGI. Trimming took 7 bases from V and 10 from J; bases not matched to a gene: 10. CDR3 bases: TGTGCCAGCAAAGGGGACAGCGGAAGATCACCCCTCCACTTT. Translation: CASKGDSGRSPLHF.

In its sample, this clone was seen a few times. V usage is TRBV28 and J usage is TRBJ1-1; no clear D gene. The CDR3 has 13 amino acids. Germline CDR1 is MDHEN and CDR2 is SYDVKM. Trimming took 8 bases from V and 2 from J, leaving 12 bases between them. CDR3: CASAGFTNTEAFF. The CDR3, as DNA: TGTGCCAGCGCGGGTTTTACTAACACTGAAGCTTTCTTT.

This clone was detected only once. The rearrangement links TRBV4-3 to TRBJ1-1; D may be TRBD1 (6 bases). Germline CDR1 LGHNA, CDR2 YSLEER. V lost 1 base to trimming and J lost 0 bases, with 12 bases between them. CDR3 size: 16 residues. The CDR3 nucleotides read TGCGCCAGCAGCCAAGCCGGGGACAAGTTGAACACTGAAGCTTTCTTT. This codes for CASSQAGDKLNTEAFF.

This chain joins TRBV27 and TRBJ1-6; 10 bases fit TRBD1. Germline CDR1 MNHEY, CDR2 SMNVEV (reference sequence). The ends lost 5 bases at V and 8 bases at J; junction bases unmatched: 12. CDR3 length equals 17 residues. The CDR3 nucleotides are TGTGCCAGCAGTCCCGGGAGAGGAGGGACAGGGGATTCACCCCTCCACTTT. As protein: CASSPGRGGTGDSPLHF.

The CDR3 region is CASSFNAGRGSGANVLTF. The CDR3 DNA sequence: TGTGCCAGCAGTTTTAACGCAGGGAGGGGGTCTGGGGCCAACGTCCTGACTTTC. The V gene is TRBV11-1, the J gene TRBJ2-6; D is possibly TRBD2 (7 bases). CDR3 length equals 18 residues. The ends were cut back, 6 bases at V and 1 base at J, with 19 bases in the middle. CDR1 is SGHAT, CDR2 FQDESV, per germline (reference sequence).

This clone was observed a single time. The CDR3 DNA reads as TGTGCCAGCAGTTTTCAAGGGACAGGACTCTACGAGCAGTACTTC. Translation: CASSFQGTGLYEQYF. V gene TRBV28 combines with J gene TRBJ2-7, with 8 nucleotides matching TRBD1. Germline V gives CDR1 MDHEN, CDR2 SYDVKM. V lost 3 bases to trimming and J lost 3 bases; unmatched junction nucleotides: 7. The length of the CDR3 is 15 residues.

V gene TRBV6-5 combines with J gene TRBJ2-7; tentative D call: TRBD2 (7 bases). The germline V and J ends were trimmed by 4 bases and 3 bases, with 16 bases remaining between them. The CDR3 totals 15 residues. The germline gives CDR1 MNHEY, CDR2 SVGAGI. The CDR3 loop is CASSSTGRDNYEQYF. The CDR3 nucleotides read TGTGCCAGCAGTTCAACTGGGAGGGACAACTACGAGCAGTACTTC.

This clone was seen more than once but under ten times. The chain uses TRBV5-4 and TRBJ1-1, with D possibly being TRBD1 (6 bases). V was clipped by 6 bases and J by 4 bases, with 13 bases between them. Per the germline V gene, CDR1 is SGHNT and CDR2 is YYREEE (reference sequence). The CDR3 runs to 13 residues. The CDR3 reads CASTDRILTEAFF. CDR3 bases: TGTGCCAGCACCGACAGGATACTCACTGAAGCTTTCTTT.

The CDR3 protein is CATSRRFSEQYF. The CDR3 nucleotides are TGTGCCACCTCGAGGCGGTTCTCAGAGCAGTACTTC. The genes are TRBV6-5 and TRBJ2-7; the D is unclear. The CDR3 runs 12 residues. Germline lookup yields CDR1 MNHEY and CDR2 SVGAGI. Trimming pared 10 bases from V and 7 bases from J, leaving 17 bases between.

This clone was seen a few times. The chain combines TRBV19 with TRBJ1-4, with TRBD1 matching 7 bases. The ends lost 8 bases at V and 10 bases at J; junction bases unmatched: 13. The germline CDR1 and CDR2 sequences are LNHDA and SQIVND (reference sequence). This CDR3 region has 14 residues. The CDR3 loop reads CASSTQGDLVKLFF. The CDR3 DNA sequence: TGTGCCAGTTCCACTCAGGGGGACTTGGTAAAACTGTTTTTT.

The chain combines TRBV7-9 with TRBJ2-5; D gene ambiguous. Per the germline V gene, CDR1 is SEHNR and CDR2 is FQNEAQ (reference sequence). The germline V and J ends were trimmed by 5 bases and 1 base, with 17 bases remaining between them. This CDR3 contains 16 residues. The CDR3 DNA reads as TGTGCCAGCAGCCCAACGGGTGCTAGACGCCAAGAGACCCAGTACTTC. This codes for CASSPTGARRQETQYF.

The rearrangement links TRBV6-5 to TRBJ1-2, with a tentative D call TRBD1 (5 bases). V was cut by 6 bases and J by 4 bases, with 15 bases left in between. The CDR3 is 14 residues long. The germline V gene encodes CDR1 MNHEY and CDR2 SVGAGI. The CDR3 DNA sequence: TGTGCCAGCAGGATAAACGGGGGACCCTATGGCTACACCTTC. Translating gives CASRINGGPYGYTF.

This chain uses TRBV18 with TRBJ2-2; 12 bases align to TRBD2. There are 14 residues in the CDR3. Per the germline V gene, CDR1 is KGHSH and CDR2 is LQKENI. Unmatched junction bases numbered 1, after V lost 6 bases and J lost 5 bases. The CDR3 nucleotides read TGTGCCAGCTCCGGACTAGCGGGGACCGGGGAGCTGTTTTTT. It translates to CASSGLAGTGELFF. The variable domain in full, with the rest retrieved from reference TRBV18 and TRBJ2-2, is NAGVMQNPRHLVRRRGQEARLRCSPMKGHSHVYWYRQLPEEGLKFMVYLQKENIIDESGMPKERFSAEFPKEGPSILRIQQVVRGDSAAYFCASSGLAGTGELFFGEGSRLTVL.

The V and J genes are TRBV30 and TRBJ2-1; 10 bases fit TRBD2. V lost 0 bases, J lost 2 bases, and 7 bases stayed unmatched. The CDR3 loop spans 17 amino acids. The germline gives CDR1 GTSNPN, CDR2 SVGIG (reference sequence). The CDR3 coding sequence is TGTGCCTGGAGTGTAGCCCGGACTAGCGGAACCTACAATGAGCAGTTCTTC. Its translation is CAWSVARTSGTYNEQFF.

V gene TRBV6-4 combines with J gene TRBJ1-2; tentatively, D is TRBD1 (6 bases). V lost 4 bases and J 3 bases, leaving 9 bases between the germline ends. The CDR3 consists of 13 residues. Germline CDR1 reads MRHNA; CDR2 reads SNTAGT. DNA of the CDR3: TGTGCCAGCAGTGGGGGACAATACTATGGCTACACCTTC. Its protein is CASSGGQYYGYTF.

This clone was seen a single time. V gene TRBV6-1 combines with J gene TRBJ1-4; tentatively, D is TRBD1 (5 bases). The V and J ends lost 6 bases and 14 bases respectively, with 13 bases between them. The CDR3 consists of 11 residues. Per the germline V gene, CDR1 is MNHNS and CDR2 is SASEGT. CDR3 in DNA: TGTGCCAGCAGAATGGACAACTGGCTGTTTTTT. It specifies CASRMDNWLFF.

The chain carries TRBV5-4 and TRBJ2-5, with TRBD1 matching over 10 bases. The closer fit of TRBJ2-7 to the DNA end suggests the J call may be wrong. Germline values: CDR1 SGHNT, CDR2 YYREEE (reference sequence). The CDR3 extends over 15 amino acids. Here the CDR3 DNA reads TGTGCCAGCAGCGGCTGGACAGGGGGGACCTACGAGCAGTACTTC. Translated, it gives CASSGWTGGTYEQYF.

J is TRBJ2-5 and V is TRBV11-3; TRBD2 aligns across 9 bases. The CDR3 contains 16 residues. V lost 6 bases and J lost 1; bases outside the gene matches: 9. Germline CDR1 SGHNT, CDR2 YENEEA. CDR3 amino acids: CASRRLADPFQETQYF. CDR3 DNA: TGTGCCAGCAGAAGACTAGCGGACCCGTTCCAAGAGACCCAGTACTTC.

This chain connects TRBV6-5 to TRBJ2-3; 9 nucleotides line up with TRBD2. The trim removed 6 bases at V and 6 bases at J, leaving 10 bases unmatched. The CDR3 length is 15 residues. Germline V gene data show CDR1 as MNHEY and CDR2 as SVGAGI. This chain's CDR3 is CASRHSGSRTDTQYF. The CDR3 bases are TGTGCCAGCAGGCATAGCGGGAGCCGAACGGATACGCAGTATTTT.

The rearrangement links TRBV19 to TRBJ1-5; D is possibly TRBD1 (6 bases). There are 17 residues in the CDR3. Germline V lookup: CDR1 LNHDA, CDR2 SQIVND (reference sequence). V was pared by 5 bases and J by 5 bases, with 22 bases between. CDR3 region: CASSANLGGGFDQPQHF. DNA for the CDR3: TGTGCCAGTAGTGCCAATCTCGGGGGGGGCTTCGATCAGCCCCAGCATTTT.